This TCR beta chain was sequenced during a study of PD-1 blockade in classical Hodgkin lymphoma. Study-wide results and limits: Repertoire difference causes, possibly disease activity or prior therapy, remain undefined.

There are a few counts of this clone. Antigen specificity is unknown. The repertoire was sequenced with immunoSEQ multiplex PCR; TCRdb's copy has only in-frame clones and lacks some. The sample shows 30,000 or so clones, about 82% of them seen only once. Trimming shortened V by 2 bases and J by 14 bases, and 16 bases separated the two germline ends. The CDR3 totals 13 residues. The germline gives CDR1 MNHEY, CDR2 SVGAGI. Time point in this sample: cycle 4 day 1 (C4D1), after more than five weeks of nivolumab. Relapses following autologous stem cell transplantation were seen in all patients, with brentuximab vedotin exposure varying.

The chain uses TRBV6-5 and TRBJ1-5; a possible D gene is TRBD1 (5 bases). The sequencing here drew on peripheral blood mononuclear cells (PBMCs), taken before the fourth cycle of nivolumab. This receptor was taken from a human donor with classical Hodgkin lymphoma. The CDR3 loop is CASSYGRQSFKHF. In DNA, the CDR3 is TGTGCCAGCAGTTACGGGCGACAGAGTTTCAAGCATTTT.